One sample yielded the 32 T cell receptor beta chains listed below, sequenced in a study of blood T cell repertoires in COVID-19. Only in-frame clones appear in the TCRdb table, and some are missing; sequencing was by immunoSEQ multiplex PCR. The repertoire consists of tens of thousands of clones, with 86% occurring once and the leading ten covering more than 10%. The specimen sequenced was peripheral blood. The receptors here all came from an elderly woman with active or convalescent COVID-19.

The rearrangement uses TRBV19 and TRBJ2-1; 8 bases match TRBD1. The CDR3 sequence is 15 residues long. Unmatched junction bases numbered 6, after V lost 3 bases and J lost 5 bases. The germline V gene encodes CDR1 LNHDA and CDR2 SQIVND (reference sequence). CDR3 in amino acids: CASSIAGGRNNEQFF. The CDR3 bases are TGTGCCAGTAGTATCGCAGGGGGCCGAAACAATGAGCAGTTCTTC.

The V and J genes are TRBV2 and TRBJ1-5; TRBD1 is a possible D gene (5 bases). Germline V CDR1 and CDR2: SNHLY, FYNNEI. This CDR3 has 15 residues. Trimming left V 2 bases short and J 5 bases short, with 13 bases between. CDR3 sequence reads: CASSEYVAGYQPQHF. The CDR3, as DNA: TGTGCCAGCAGTGAATATGTGGCAGGGTATCAGCCCCAGCATTTT.

The chain recombines TRBV4-1 with TRBJ2-7, with D possibly being TRBD2 (7 bases). This CDR3 is 17 amino acids long. CDR1 MGHRA and CDR2 YSYEKL come from the germline V gene. V lost 0 bases to trimming and J lost 3 bases, with 18 bases between them. The chain's CDR3 is CASSQDGRGASVYEQYF. In DNA form, the CDR3 reads TGCGCCAGCAGCCAAGATGGGAGGGGGGCGAGTGTCTACGAGCAGTACTTC.

This clone was seen only once. The rearrangement uses TRBV20-1 and TRBJ1-5; 8 bases agree with TRBD1. V shed 3 bases, J shed 3 bases, and the junction held 7 bases outside the gene matches. CDR3 length equals 15 residues. The germline V gene has CDR1 DFQATT and CDR2 SNEGSKA (reference sequence). The CDR3 nucleotides are TGCAGTGCTAGTAGGACAGGGACTTTCAATCAGCCCCAGCATTTT. Translating it yields CSASRTGTFNQPQHF.

The chain joins TRBV11-2 to TRBJ1-2; D unclear. Trimming took 5 bases from V and 7 from J, leaving 14 bases between them. There are 13 residues in the CDR3. Germline CDR1 is SGHAT and CDR2 is FQNNGV. This CDR3 reads CASSPGREGGYTF. The CDR3 DNA reads as TGTGCCAGCAGCCCCGGGAGGGAGGGTGGCTACACCTTC. Full variable domain (missing parts from reference TRBV11-2 and TRBJ1-2): EAGVAQSPRYKIIEKRQSVAFWCNPISGHATLYWYQQILGQGPKLLIQFQNNGVVDDSQLPKDRFSAERLKGVDSTLKIQPAKLEDSAVYLCASSPGREGGYTFGSGTRLTVV.

The chain has TRBV24-1 and TRBJ2-1; no firm D call. The germline V gene encodes CDR1 KGHDR and CDR2 SFDVKD. The CDR3 runs 16 residues. Trimming removed 1 base from V and 10 bases from J, with 19 bases in between. CDR3 protein: CATSDFGFSYNGEQFF. In DNA, the CDR3 is TGTGCCACCAGTGATTTCGGGTTCTCCTACAATGGGGAGCAGTTCTTC.

This rearrangement joins TRBV28 to TRBJ1-1, with 8 bases lining up with TRBD1. The CDR3 spans 14 residues. V was pared by 8 bases and J by 4 bases, with 9 bases of the junction left unmatched. CDR1 is MDHEN and CDR2 is SYDVKM in the germline V gene. Here the CDR3 DNA reads TGTGCCAGCCGAACCCAGGGGGCGAGCACTGAAGCTTTCTTT. This codes for CASRTQGASTEAFF. Filled out from reference TRBV28 and TRBJ1-1, the complete variable domain reads DVKVTQSSRYLVKRTGEKVFLECVQDMDHENMFWYRQDPGLGLRLIYFSYDVKMKEKGDIPEGYSVSREKKERFSLILESASTNQTSMYLCASRTQGASTEAFFGQGTRLTVV.

The rearrangement links TRBV5-4 to TRBJ1-3; unclear D gene. The V end lost 2 bases, the J end lost 6 bases, and 9 bases lay between the germline ends. CDR1 is SGHNT, CDR2 YYREEE, per germline (reference sequence). There are 13 residues in the CDR3. CDR3 loop: CASSLDNLNTIYF. CDR3 DNA: TGTGCCAGCAGCTTAGATAACTTAAACACCATATATTTT.

The J gene is TRBJ2-3, the V gene TRBV4-1; D is uncertain. CDR3 size: 15 residues. Trimming pared 5 bases from V and 2 bases from J, leaving 14 bases between. CDR1 is MGHRA, CDR2 YSYEKL, per germline. As DNA, the CDR3 is TGCGCCAGCAGCTCCCAAACCGGGTTCACAGATACGCAGTATTTT. The encoded protein is CASSSQTGFTDTQYF.

V gene TRBV7-9 combines with J gene TRBJ2-1; D is undetermined. CDR1 is SEHNR and CDR2 is FQNEAQ in the germline V gene (reference sequence). V lost 4 bases and J lost 8, with 12 bases in between. This CDR3 is 13 amino acids long. The CDR3 loop reads CASSSRVSDEQFF. The CDR3, as DNA: TGTGCCAGCAGCTCCCGGGTTTCAGATGAGCAGTTCTTC.

The chain is built from TRBV5-6 and TRBJ2-1, with D possibly matching TRBD2 (6 bases). Trimming removed 2 bases from V and 7 bases from J, with 16 bases in between. The germline gives CDR1 SGHDT, CDR2 YYEEEE. The CDR3 is made up of 15 amino acids. The CDR3 coding sequence is TGTGCCAGCAGCTTTCGGTCGTGGAGGGCAAATGAGCAGTTCTTC. Its protein is CASSFRSWRANEQFF.

The rearrangement uses TRBV5-4 and TRBJ2-1, with 10 bases that match TRBD1. This CDR3 has 17 amino acids. Germline V gene lookup returns CDR1 SGHNT and CDR2 YYREEE (reference sequence). J was trimmed by 0 bases and V by 4 bases; bases with no gene match: 7. CDR3 protein: CASSPGTGVPSYNEQFF. In DNA form, the CDR3 reads TGTGCCAGCAGCCCCGGGACAGGGGTCCCCTCCTACAATGAGCAGTTCTTC.

The chain recombines TRBV6-1 with TRBJ1-5; D remains unclear. The length of the CDR3 is 16 residues. Trimming pared 0 bases from V and 0 bases from J, leaving 9 bases between. CDR1 is MNHNS, CDR2 SASEGT, per germline. In DNA form, the CDR3 reads TGTGCCAGCAGTGAAGCTACAGCCTATAGCAATCAGCCCCAGCATTTT. This gives the protein CASSEATAYSNQPQHF.

The chain is built from TRBV5-1 and TRBJ2-2; 9 nucleotides align to TRBD2. V shed 2 bases, J shed 5 bases, and the junction held 4 bases outside the gene matches. This CDR3 contains 15 residues. Germline V gene data show CDR1 as SGHRS and CDR2 as YFSETQ. CDR3 protein: CASSLVAGVTGELFF. CDR3 coding DNA: TGCGCCAGCAGCTTAGTAGCGGGGGTAACCGGGGAGCTGTTTTTT.

The chain joins TRBV6-6 to TRBJ2-7; TRBD2 agrees at 10 bases. The ends lost 8 bases at V and 5 bases at J; junction bases unmatched: 15. The CDR3 consists of 16 residues. The germline V gene encodes CDR1 MNHNY and CDR2 SVGAGI (reference sequence). The chain's CDR3 is CASSLTASGSRDEQYF. CDR3 nucleotides: TGTGCCAGCTCCCTCACCGCTAGCGGGAGTAGGGACGAGCAGTACTTC.

The chain recombines TRBV7-3 with TRBJ2-3; 11 positions match TRBD2. CDR3 length: 19 residues. Trimming cost V 5 bases and J 5 bases; bases outside gene matches: 18. CDR1 and CDR2 (germline): SGHTA, FQGTGA. The CDR3 sequence: CASSGQGLAGGAGRDTQYF. The CDR3 nucleotides are TGTGCCAGCAGCGGACAAGGGCTAGCGGGGGGCGCTGGAAGAGATACGCAGTATTTT.

The chain joins TRBV6-1 to TRBJ1-1; D unclear. This CDR3 is 16 amino acids long. Germline V gene sequence: CDR1 MNHNS, CDR2 SASEGT. Trimming left V 2 bases short and J 4 bases short, with 17 bases between. CDR3 region: CASSEIPLGGSTEAFF. The DNA for the CDR3 is TGTGCCAGCAGTGAAATTCCCCTCGGAGGGAGCACTGAAGCTTTCTTT.

The chain carries TRBV21-1 and TRBJ2-7; the D call in the table, TRBD1, was not verified against the DNA. TRBV21-1 is reported as a pseudogene. The length of the CDR3 is 13 residues. CDR3 nucleotide sequence: TGTGCCAGCAGCAAACCGGACAGCTACGAGCAGTACTTC. As protein: CASSKPDSYEQYF.

This clone is a singleton in its sample. The V and J genes are TRBV29-1 and TRBJ1-2; 8 positions match TRBD1. V lost 6 bases to trimming and J lost 6 bases; unmatched junction nucleotides: 6. The CDR3 has 12 amino acids. Germline CDR1 reads SQVTM; CDR2 reads ANQGSEA. The CDR3 sequence is CSVVGQGNGYTF. The CDR3 DNA is TGCAGCGTAGTTGGACAGGGCAATGGCTACACCTTC.

This chain joins TRBV12-3 or TRBV12-4 and TRBJ1-2; D remains unclear. The V gene lost 5 bases and the J gene lost 7 bases, with 14 bases spanning the gap. The CDR3 has 13 residues. The CDR3 loop is CASSPTFSGGYTF. CDR3 bases: TGTGCCAGCAGTCCCACTTTCAGCGGTGGCTACACCTTC.

The chain has TRBV6-1 and TRBJ2-7; possibly TRBD1 for D (5 bases). Germline values: CDR1 MNHNS, CDR2 SASEGT. Trimming took 4 bases from V and 0 from J, leaving 16 bases between them. This CDR3 comprises 16 residues. CDR3 amino acids: CASSGARKGLSYEQYF. CDR3 nucleotides: TGTGCCAGCAGTGGCGCGCGTAAGGGGCTCTCCTACGAGCAGTACTTC.

The genes are TRBV18 and TRBJ1-2; D remains unclear. The V gene lost 6 bases and the J gene lost 0 bases, with 14 bases spanning the gap. The length of the CDR3 is 15 residues. The V gene's germline CDR1 is KGHSH and CDR2 LQKENI. CDR3 coding DNA: TGTGCCAGCTCGCGTGATCTGGGAGCTAACTATGGCTACACCTTC. This gives the protein CASSRDLGANYGYTF.

The chain joins TRBV7-9 to TRBJ2-1; D might be TRBD2 (5 bases). The CDR3 consists of 14 residues. Germline V lookup: CDR1 SEHNR, CDR2 FQNEAQ (reference sequence). Trimming shortened V by 4 bases and J by 10 bases, and 17 bases separated the two germline ends. CDR3 sequence: CASSSEALAGEQFF. CDR3 in DNA: TGTGCCAGCAGCTCAGAGGCGCTAGCCGGGGAGCAGTTCTTC.

The chain employs TRBV18 and TRBJ2-1; D may be TRBD1 (5 bases). The germline CDR1 and CDR2 sequences are KGHSH and LQKENI. V lost 3 bases and J 5 bases, leaving 11 bases between the germline ends. The CDR3 is made up of 14 amino acids. The CDR3 region has the DNA TGTGCCAGCTCACCGGGGCAGGGTAACAATGAGCAGTTCTTC. Protein: CASSPGQGNNEQFF.

The genes are TRBV11-3 and TRBJ1-1; 7 bases agree with TRBD1. In germline, CDR1 is SGHNT, CDR2 YENEEA. There are 13 residues in the CDR3. V dropped 5 bases and J dropped 3; count of bases not matched to a gene: 3. The CDR3 spells CASSPGGYTEAFF. The CDR3 DNA follows: TGTGCCAGCAGCCCAGGGGGTTACACTGAAGCTTTCTTT. Looking up the rest from reference TRBV11-3 and TRBJ1-1 gives the full variable domain: EAGVVQSPRYKIIEKKQPVAFWCNPISGHNTLYWYLQNLGQGPELLIRYENEEAVDDSQLPKDRFSAERLKGVDSTLKIQPAELGDSAVYLCASSPGGYTEAFFGQGTRLTVV.

The chain joins TRBV21-1 to TRBJ2-5; the table's D gene call, TRBD1, was not cross checked with the DNA. TRBV21-1 is listed as a pseudogene. The CDR3 has 16 residues. In DNA form, the CDR3 reads TGTGCCAGCAGCGAACAGTACCACAGGGGGCGCGGGACCCAGTACTTC. This gives the protein CASSEQYHRGRGTQYF.

This chain joins TRBV10-3 and TRBJ1-4; 7 positions match TRBD1. With V trimmed by 6 bases and J by 8 bases, 12 bases remained unmatched. This CDR3 spans 15 amino acids. Germline CDR1 is ENHRY and CDR2 is SYGVKD. CDR3 sequence (DNA): TGTGCCATCAGCCAGGGGGACGGCCGAAGGGAAAAACTGTTTTTT. It specifies CAISQGDGRREKLFF.

The chain combines TRBV6-4 with TRBJ2-2; tentative D call: TRBD1 (5 bases). Trimming stripped 5 bases from V and 5 bases from J, with 12 bases between. This CDR3 has 14 residues. Germline CDR1 and CDR2: MRHNA and SNTAGT. The CDR3 region has the DNA TGTGCCAGCAGTTTAGGGGCCGAAACCGGGGAGCTGTTTTTT. It yields the protein CASSLGAETGELFF.

Points on this clone: Other DNA variants within this sample encode the same CDR3. The chain carries TRBV27 and TRBJ1-2; weak D call: TRBD1 (6 bases). Trimming took off 5 bases at V and 0 bases at J, with 13 bases between the two ends. In germline, CDR1 is MNHEY, CDR2 SMNVEV (reference sequence). There are 15 residues in the CDR3. The CDR3 coding sequence is TGTGCCAGCAGTCCCGGACAGAGGGCTAACTATGGCTACACCTTC. This sequence encodes CASSPGQRANYGYTF.

V and J are TRBV19 and TRBJ1-2; perhaps TRBD1 as D (5 bases). Germline V gene sequence: CDR1 LNHDA, CDR2 SQIVND (reference sequence). With 1 base removed from V and 7 bases from J, the gap between germline ends came to 10 bases. The CDR3 is 13 residues long. CDR3 in amino acids: CASSIGGRAGYTF. The CDR3 DNA sequence: TGTGCCAGTAGTATAGGGGGCAGGGCTGGCTACACCTTC.

This chain's CDR3 is CASRSLGQGGNTQYF. The DNA for the CDR3 is TGCGCCAGCAGGTCCTTGGGGCAGGGCGGGAATACGCAGTATTTT. This rearrangement joins TRBV5-1 to TRBJ2-3; D is possibly TRBD2 (6 bases). V lost 5 bases and J 7 bases, leaving 20 bases between the germline ends. CDR1 SGHRS and CDR2 YFSETQ come from the germline V gene. This CDR3 comprises 15 residues. The whole variable domain, filled in from reference TRBV5-1 and TRBJ2-3, reads KAGVTQTPRYLIKTRGQQVTLSCSPISGHRSVSWYQQTPGQGLQFLFEYFSETQRNKGNFPGRFSGRQFSNSRSEMNVSTLELGDSALYLCASRSLGQGGNTQYFGPGTRLTVL.

The V gene is TRBV6-5, the J gene TRBJ1-1, with D tentatively TRBD1 (5 bases). Germline V gives CDR1 MNHEY, CDR2 SVGAGI. V gave up 6 bases and J gave up 0 bases, with 5 bases separating them. This CDR3 is built from 12 residues. The CDR3 DNA reads as TGTGCCAGCAGGGACATGAACACTGAAGCTTTCTTT. Translated, it gives CASRDMNTEAFF.